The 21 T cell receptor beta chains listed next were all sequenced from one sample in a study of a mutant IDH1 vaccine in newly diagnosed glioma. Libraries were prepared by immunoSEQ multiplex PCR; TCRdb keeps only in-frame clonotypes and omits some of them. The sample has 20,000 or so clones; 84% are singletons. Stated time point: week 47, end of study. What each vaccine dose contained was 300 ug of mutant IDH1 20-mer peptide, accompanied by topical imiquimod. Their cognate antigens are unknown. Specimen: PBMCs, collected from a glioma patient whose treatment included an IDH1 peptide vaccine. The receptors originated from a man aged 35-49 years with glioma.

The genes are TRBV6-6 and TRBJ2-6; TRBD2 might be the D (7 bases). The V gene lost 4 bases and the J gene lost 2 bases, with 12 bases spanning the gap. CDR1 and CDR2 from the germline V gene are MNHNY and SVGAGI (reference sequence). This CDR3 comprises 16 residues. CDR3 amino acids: CASSFQGGAGANVLTF. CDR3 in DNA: TGTGCCAGCAGTTTCCAAGGGGGGGCTGGGGCCAACGTCCTGACTTTC.

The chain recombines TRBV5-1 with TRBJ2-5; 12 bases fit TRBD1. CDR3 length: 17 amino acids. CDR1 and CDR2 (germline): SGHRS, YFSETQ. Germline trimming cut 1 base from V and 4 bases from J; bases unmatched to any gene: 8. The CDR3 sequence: CASSLLGWDRGPETQYF. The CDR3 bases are TGCGCCAGCAGCTTGTTGGGGTGGGACAGGGGGCCAGAGACCCAGTACTTC.

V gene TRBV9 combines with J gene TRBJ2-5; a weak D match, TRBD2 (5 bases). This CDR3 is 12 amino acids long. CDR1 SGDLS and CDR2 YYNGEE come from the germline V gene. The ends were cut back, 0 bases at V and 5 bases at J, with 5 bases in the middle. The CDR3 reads CASSVGEETQYF. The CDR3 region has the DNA TGTGCCAGCAGCGTAGGGGAGGAGACCCAGTACTTC.

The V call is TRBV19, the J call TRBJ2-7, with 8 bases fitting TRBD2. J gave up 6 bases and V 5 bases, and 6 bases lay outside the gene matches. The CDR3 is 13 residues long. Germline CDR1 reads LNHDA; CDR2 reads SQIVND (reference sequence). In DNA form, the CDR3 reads TGTGCCAGTAGTTGGACTAGCCTCTCCGAGCAGTACTTC. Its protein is CASSWTSLSEQYF.

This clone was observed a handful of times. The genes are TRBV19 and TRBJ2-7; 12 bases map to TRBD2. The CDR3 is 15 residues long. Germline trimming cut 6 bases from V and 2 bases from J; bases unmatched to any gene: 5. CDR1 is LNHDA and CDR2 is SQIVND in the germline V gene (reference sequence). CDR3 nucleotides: TGTGCCAGTAGGCCCAGACTAGCGGGGGCCTACGAGCAGTACTTC. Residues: CASRPRLAGAYEQYF.

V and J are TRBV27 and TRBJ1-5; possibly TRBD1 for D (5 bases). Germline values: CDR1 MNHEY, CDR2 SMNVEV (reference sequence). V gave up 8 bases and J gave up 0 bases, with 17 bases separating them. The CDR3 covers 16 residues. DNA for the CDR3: TGTGCCAGCGCCCAGGGTGAAGGATTTAGCAATCAGCCCCAGCATTTT. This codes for CASAQGEGFSNQPQHF.

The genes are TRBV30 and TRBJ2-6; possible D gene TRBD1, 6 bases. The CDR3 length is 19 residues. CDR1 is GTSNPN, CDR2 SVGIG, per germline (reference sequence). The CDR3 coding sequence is TGTAGAGGCGCGGCAGGGGAATCAGGGGTTTACTCTGGGGCCAACGTCCTGACTTTC. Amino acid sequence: CRGAAGESGVYSGANVLTF.

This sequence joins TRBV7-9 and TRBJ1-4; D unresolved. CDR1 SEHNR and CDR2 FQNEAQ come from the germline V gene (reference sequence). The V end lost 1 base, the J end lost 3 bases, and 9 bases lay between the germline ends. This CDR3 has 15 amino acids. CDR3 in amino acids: CASSLGAGSNEKLFF. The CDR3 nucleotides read TGTGCCAGCAGCTTAGGGGCCGGATCTAATGAAAAACTGTTTTTT.

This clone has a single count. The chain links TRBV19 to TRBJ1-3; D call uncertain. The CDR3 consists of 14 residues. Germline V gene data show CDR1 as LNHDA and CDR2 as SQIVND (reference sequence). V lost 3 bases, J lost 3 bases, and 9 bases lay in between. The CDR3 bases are TGTGCCAGTAGTATCAACGGCCGTGGAAACACCATATATTTT. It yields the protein CASSINGRGNTIYF.

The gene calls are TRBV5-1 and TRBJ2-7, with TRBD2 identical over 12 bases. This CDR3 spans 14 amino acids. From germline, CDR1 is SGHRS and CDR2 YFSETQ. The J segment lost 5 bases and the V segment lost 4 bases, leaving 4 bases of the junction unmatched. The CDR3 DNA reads TGCGCCAGCAGCCGACTAGCGGGAGACAACGAGCAGTACTTC. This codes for CASSRLAGDNEQYF.

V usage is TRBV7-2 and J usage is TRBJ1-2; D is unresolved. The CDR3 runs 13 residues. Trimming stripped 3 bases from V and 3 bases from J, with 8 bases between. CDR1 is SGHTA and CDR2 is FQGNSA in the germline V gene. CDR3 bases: TGTGCCAGCAGCTTGACACGCGACTATGGCTACACCTTC. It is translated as CASSLTRDYGYTF.

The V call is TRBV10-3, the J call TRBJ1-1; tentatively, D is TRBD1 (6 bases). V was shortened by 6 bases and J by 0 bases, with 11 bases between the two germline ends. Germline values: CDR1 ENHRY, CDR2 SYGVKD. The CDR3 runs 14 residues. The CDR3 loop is CAIRPGVVNTEAFF. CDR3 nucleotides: TGTGCCATCAGGCCAGGGGTTGTGAACACTGAAGCTTTCTTT.

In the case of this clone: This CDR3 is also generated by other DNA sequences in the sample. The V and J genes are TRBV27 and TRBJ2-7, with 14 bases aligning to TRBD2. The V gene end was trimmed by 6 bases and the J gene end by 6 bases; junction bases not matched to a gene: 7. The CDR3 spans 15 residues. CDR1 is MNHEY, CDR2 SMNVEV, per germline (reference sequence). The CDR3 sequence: CASSLNGLAGGEQYF. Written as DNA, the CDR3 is TGTGCCAGCAGCTTGAACGGACTAGCGGGAGGCGAGCAGTACTTC.

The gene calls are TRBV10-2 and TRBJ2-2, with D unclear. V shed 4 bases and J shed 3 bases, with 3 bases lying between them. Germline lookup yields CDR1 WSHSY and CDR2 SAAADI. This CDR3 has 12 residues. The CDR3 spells CASSGYTGELFF. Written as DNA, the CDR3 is TGCGCCAGCAGTGGATACACCGGGGAGCTGTTTTTT.

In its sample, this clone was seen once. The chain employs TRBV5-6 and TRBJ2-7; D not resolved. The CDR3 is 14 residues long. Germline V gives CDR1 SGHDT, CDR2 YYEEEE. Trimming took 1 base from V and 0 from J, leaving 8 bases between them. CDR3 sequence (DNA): TGTGCCAGCAGCTTGTCGGTCAGCTCCTACGAGCAGTACTTC. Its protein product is CASSLSVSSYEQYF. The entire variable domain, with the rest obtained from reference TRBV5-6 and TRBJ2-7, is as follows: DAGVTQSPTHLIKTRGQQVTLRCSPKSGHDTVSWYQQALGQGPQFIFQYYEEEERQRGNFPDRFSGHQFPNYSSELNVNALLLGDSALYLCASSLSVSSYEQYFGPGTRLTVT.

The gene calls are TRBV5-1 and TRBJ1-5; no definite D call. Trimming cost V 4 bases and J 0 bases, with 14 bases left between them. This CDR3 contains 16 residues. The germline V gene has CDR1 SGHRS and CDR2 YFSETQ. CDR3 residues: CASSPLGGNSNQPQHF. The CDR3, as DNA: TGCGCCAGCAGCCCCCTAGGAGGGAATAGCAATCAGCCCCAGCATTTT.

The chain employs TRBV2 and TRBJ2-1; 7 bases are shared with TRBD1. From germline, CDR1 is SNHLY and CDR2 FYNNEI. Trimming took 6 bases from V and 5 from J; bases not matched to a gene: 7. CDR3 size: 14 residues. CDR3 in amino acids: CASSYQTGNNEQFF. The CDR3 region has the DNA TGTGCCAGCAGCTATCAGACAGGGAACAATGAGCAGTTCTTC. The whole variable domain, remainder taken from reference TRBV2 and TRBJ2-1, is EPEVTQTPSHQVTQMGQEVILRCVPISNHLYFYWYRQILGQKVEFLVSFYNNEISEKSEIFDDQFSVERPDGSNFTLKIRSTKLEDSAMYFCASSYQTGNNEQFFGPGTRLTVL.

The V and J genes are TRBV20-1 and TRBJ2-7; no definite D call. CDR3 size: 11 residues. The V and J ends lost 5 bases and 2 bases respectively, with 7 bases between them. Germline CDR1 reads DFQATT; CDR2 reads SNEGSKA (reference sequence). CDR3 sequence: CSAPGTYEQYF. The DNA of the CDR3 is TGCAGTGCTCCCGGCACCTACGAGCAGTACTTC.

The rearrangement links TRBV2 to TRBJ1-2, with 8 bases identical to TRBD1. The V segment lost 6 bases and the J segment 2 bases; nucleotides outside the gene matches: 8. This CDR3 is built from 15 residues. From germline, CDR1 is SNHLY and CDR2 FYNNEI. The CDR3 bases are TGTGCCAGCAGGAGGGCAGGACAGGGAAACTATGGCTACACCTTC. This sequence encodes CASRRAGQGNYGYTF.

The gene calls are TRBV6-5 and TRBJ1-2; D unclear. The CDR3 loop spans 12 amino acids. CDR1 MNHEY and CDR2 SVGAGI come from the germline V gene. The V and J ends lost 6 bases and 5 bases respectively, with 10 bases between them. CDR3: CASRRAAYGYTF. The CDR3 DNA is TGTGCCAGCAGACGGGCCGCATATGGCTACACCTTC.

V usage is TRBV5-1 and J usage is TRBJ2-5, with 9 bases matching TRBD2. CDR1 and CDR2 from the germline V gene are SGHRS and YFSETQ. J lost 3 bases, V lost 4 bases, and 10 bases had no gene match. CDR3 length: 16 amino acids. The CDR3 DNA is TGCGCCAGCAGCCCCCTATCGGCTAGCGGGAAAGAGACCCAGTACTTC. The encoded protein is CASSPLSASGKETQYF.